Sequencing of this TCR beta chain was carried out in a study of human T cells and chemical hapten exposure. Germline values: CDR1 KGHDR, CDR2 SFDVKD. Trimming at V came to 3 bases and at J to 6 bases, leaving 9 bases not matched to a gene. The length of the CDR3 is 16 residues. This clonotype has more than one count but fewer than ten. Time point meaning: patch test 1, 2 weeks after DPC sensitization. As to treatment: therapeutic diphenylcyclopropenone sensitization with weekly scalp DPC. TCRdb independently ran MiXCR on the RACE reads; one entry per CDR3 protein. The profile shows some 340,000 distinct CDR3 sequences, roughly 6.9% of them singletons.

The V gene is TRBV24-1, the J gene TRBJ2-4; 8 bases line up with TRBD1. The source material was whole blood, sampled in connection with sensitization to the hapten diphenylcyclopropenone (DPC). The receptor comes from a woman between 18 and 29 years old with alopecia areata. Some clones in this sample may be carry-over from other donors' samples. In DNA, the CDR3 is TGTGCCACCAGTGATCGGACAGGGAAAAGCCCAAACATTCAGTACTTC. It encodes CATSDRTGKSPNIQYF.